This TCR beta chain was documented in a study of vaccination and CD4 T cells after COVID-19. CD4+ T cells that had been cultured provided DNA sequenced with the Oncomine TCR Beta short-read assay. TCRdb processed the PCR reads anew with MiXCR; each CDR3 protein has one entry. The sample records 15,000 or so distinct CDR3 sequences, just under 55% being singletons. Time point indicated: late sampling 161 to 241 days after vaccination in a few convalescent patients. The sample's treatment: approximately 10-day PBMC culture with coronavirus spike peptide pools or control peptides (ViraFEST assay). Antigen-specific T cell expansion with peptide pools preceded TCR sequencing in the ViraFEST approach. This CDR3 comprises 14 residues. The junction had 4 bases not matched to a gene; V was cut back by 1 base and J by 4 bases. Germline V gene sequence: CDR1 DFQATT, CDR2 SNEGSKA (reference sequence). A remark on this clonotype: Its matching antigen is unknown.

Study observations and caveats: Median SARS-CoV-2-reactive clonotype numbers rose nonsignificantly, roughly 21 to 38.

The sequence was collected from a human donor who had recovered from COVID-19. The specimen comprised CD4+ T cells from blood, cultured in vitro, sampled about 7 months after SARS-CoV-2 vaccination. The chain joins TRBV20-1 to TRBJ2-1; 7 nucleotides match TRBD2. This chain's CDR3 is CSARGDSGYNEQFF. CDR3 DNA sequence: TGCAGTGCTAGAGGGGATAGCGGGTACAATGAGCAGTTCTTC.